Listed below are T cell receptor beta chains from one sample, sequenced in a study of blood T cell repertoires in COVID-19. TCRdb keeps only in-frame clones here, not all; method: immunoSEQ multiplex PCR. The data show under 200,000 clones, roughly 80% seen once. Source material: peripheral blood. The receptors derive from a man aged 55-75 years with acute or convalescent COVID-19. Both conserved end residues are part of each CDR3. Each record gives: CDR3 protein, CDR3 length, D gene, J gene, V gene. A D gene is named only where the DNA matches it firmly.

cdr3_aa: CASSSSEGSNNEQFF
cdr3_length: 15
d_call: NA
j_call: TRBJ2-1
v_call: TRBV7-9

cdr3_aa: CASHRVGQNEKLFF
cdr3_length: 14
d_call: NA
j_call: TRBJ1-4
v_call: TRBV6-5

cdr3_aa: CASRARTGDNGEAFF
cdr3_length: 15
d_call: TRBD1
j_call: TRBJ1-1
v_call: TRBV7-2

cdr3_aa: CASRSRGHSYEQYF
cdr3_length: 14
d_call: NA
j_call: TRBJ2-7
v_call: TRBV2

cdr3_aa: CASSYETGGRGYTF
cdr3_length: 14
d_call: TRBD1
j_call: TRBJ1-2
v_call: TRBV6-5

cdr3_aa: CASSSTGFETQYF
cdr3_length: 13
d_call: TRBD1
j_call: TRBJ2-5
v_call: TRBV19

cdr3_aa: CASSSLSGRGRETQYF
cdr3_length: 16
d_call: TRBD2
j_call: TRBJ2-5
v_call: TRBV7-9

cdr3_aa: CSVLAGGTDTQYF
cdr3_length: 13
d_call: TRBD2
j_call: TRBJ2-3
v_call: TRBV29-1

cdr3_aa: CASSIDERRISGNTIYF
cdr3_length: 17
d_call: NA
j_call: TRBJ1-3
v_call: TRBV19

cdr3_aa: CASSHIVPGLAAYNEQFF
cdr3_length: 18
d_call: TRBD2
j_call: TRBJ2-1
v_call: TRBV4-1

cdr3_aa: CASSQDFPIVGNTIYF
cdr3_length: 16
d_call: NA
j_call: TRBJ1-3
v_call: TRBV3-1/TRBV3-2

cdr3_aa: CASSLGGLVLVGYTF
cdr3_length: 15
d_call: NA
j_call: TRBJ1-2
v_call: TRBV7-9

cdr3_aa: CASSPGLAGPSRGGTDTQYF
cdr3_length: 20
d_call: TRBD2
j_call: TRBJ2-3
v_call: TRBV5-4

cdr3_aa: CASSEGQGLKGYTF
cdr3_length: 14
d_call: TRBD1
j_call: TRBJ1-2
v_call: TRBV5-5

cdr3_aa: CASGGGNRGYTF
cdr3_length: 12
d_call: NA
j_call: TRBJ1-2
v_call: TRBV6-5

cdr3_aa: CAINGGGVYGYTF
cdr3_length: 13
d_call: NA
j_call: TRBJ1-2
v_call: TRBV10-3

cdr3_aa: CASSLTGTSGGTDTQYF
cdr3_length: 17
d_call: TRBD2
j_call: TRBJ2-3
v_call: TRBV5-1

cdr3_aa: CASSLQGFQPQHF
cdr3_length: 13
d_call: TRBD1
j_call: TRBJ1-5
v_call: TRBV5-5

cdr3_aa: CASSVASGGSTDTQYF
cdr3_length: 16
d_call: NA
j_call: TRBJ2-3
v_call: TRBV9

cdr3_aa: CASSLDSSGNTIYF
cdr3_length: 14
d_call: NA
j_call: TRBJ1-3
v_call: TRBV5-1

cdr3_aa: CASRMTGATYEQYF
cdr3_length: 14
d_call: NA
j_call: TRBJ2-7
v_call: TRBV6-5

cdr3_aa: CASSLRGGLTEAFF
cdr3_length: 14
d_call: TRBD1
j_call: TRBJ1-1
v_call: TRBV11-3

cdr3_aa: CASSYSRLVANYGYTF
cdr3_length: 16
d_call: NA
j_call: TRBJ1-2
v_call: TRBV6-5

cdr3_aa: CAWSVLGMVNQPQHF
cdr3_length: 15
d_call: NA
j_call: TRBJ1-5
v_call: TRBV30

cdr3_aa: CASSLDSGRSGANVLTF
cdr3_length: 17
d_call: NA
j_call: TRBJ2-6
v_call: TRBV5-1

cdr3_aa: CASSATSAGGGAKNIQYF
cdr3_length: 18
d_call: TRBD2
j_call: TRBJ2-4
v_call: TRBV5-1

cdr3_aa: CASSPGGNQPQHF
cdr3_length: 13
d_call: NA
j_call: TRBJ1-5
v_call: TRBV11-2

cdr3_aa: CASSFTRLQETQYF
cdr3_length: 14
d_call: NA
j_call: TRBJ2-5
v_call: TRBV7-9

cdr3_aa: CASSQEGSRAYEQYF
cdr3_length: 15
d_call: NA
j_call: TRBJ2-7
v_call: TRBV4-2

cdr3_aa: CASSWKGGYDEQYF
cdr3_length: 14
d_call: NA
j_call: TRBJ2-7
v_call: TRBV6-6

cdr3_aa: CASSSSTGVGVNEQFF
cdr3_length: 16
d_call: NA
j_call: TRBJ2-1
v_call: TRBV18